This is a list of T cell receptor beta chains from one sample in a study of OX40 agonist ivuxolimab in advanced cancers. Only in-frame clones appear in the TCRdb table, and some are missing; sequencing was by immunoSEQ multiplex PCR. The sample consists of 90,000 to 100,000 clones, 90% of them appearing once. The sample here was CD4+ or CD8+ T cells sorted from blood, taken in a trial of the OX40 agonist ivuxolimab. The receptors stem from an adult with an advanced solid tumor such as melanoma, head and neck, liver or kidney cancer. CDR3s include the opening cysteine and the closing phenylalanine or tryptophan. A D gene is named only where the DNA matches it firmly. Not all rows give a size; the values are once, few, many and, for expanded clones, a class.

V gene: TRBV28; clone size: -; J gene: TRBJ1-5; D gene: TRBD1; CDR3 DNA: TGTGCCAGCAGTCCTACCGGACAGGGGAATCAGCCCCAGCATTTT; CDR3 protein: CASSPTGQGNQPQHF
V gene: TRBV2; clone size: -; J gene: TRBJ2-7; D gene: TRBD1; CDR3 DNA: TGTGCCAGCAGATTACCCGGGACAGACTACGAGCAGTACTTC; CDR3 protein: CASRLPGTDYEQYF
V gene: TRBV6-1; clone size: -; J gene: TRBJ2-7; D gene: -; CDR3 DNA: TGTGCCAGCAGTGAACCCTGGGAGGCTGAGGAGCAGTACTTC; CDR3 protein: CASSEPWEAEEQYF
V gene: TRBV5-1; clone size: -; J gene: TRBJ1-1; D gene: TRBD1; CDR3 DNA: TGCGCCAGCAGCCCCGGGACAGCGAACACTGAAGCTTTCTTT; CDR3 protein: CASSPGTANTEAFF
V gene: TRBV28; clone size: -; J gene: TRBJ2-1; D gene: TRBD2; CDR3 DNA: TGTGCCAGTCGGACTAGCGGGAGGAAAGATGAGCAGTTCTTC; CDR3 protein: CASRTSGRKDEQFF
V gene: TRBV2; clone size: -; J gene: TRBJ2-5; D gene: TRBD2; CDR3 DNA: TGTGCCAGCAGTGAATTGACTAGCAGTAAAGAGACCCAGTACTTC; CDR3 protein: CASSELTSSKETQYF
V gene: TRBV13; clone size: -; J gene: TRBJ2-3; D gene: TRBD2; CDR3 DNA: TGTGCCAGCAGCTTAGGGACTAGCGGGAGAGATACGCAGTATTTT; CDR3 protein: CASSLGTSGRDTQYF
V gene: TRBV11-2; clone size: -; J gene: TRBJ1-1; D gene: -; CDR3 DNA: TGTGCCAGCAGCTTAGAGAGGGTGAACACTGAAGCTTTCTTT; CDR3 protein: CASSLERVNTEAFF
V gene: TRBV2; clone size: -; J gene: TRBJ1-5; D gene: -; CDR3 DNA: TGTGCCAGCAGTGAGTGGGATAACTATCAGCCCCAGCATTTT; CDR3 protein: CASSEWDNYQPQHF
V gene: TRBV30; clone size: -; J gene: TRBJ1-5; D gene: -; CDR3 DNA: TGTGCCTGGAGTAATCGGGGGGATGGCAATCAGCCCCAGCATTTT; CDR3 protein: CAWSNRGDGNQPQHF
V gene: TRBV19; clone size: -; J gene: TRBJ1-1; D gene: -; CDR3 DNA: TGTGCCAGTAGTTTAAGCGGGTCGGGTGGCACTGAAGCTTTCTTT; CDR3 protein: CASSLSGSGGTEAFF
V gene: TRBV19; clone size: -; J gene: TRBJ2-3; D gene: -; CDR3 DNA: TGTGCCAGTAGTATAGGACTAGAGACAGATACGCAGTATTTT; CDR3 protein: CASSIGLETDTQYF
V gene: TRBV6-5; clone size: once; J gene: TRBJ2-1; D gene: TRBD2; CDR3 DNA: TGTGCCAGCAGCTCGCCTAGCGGGAGCGGTGATGAGCAGTTCTTC; CDR3 protein: CASSSPSGSGDEQFF
V gene: TRBV18; clone size: few; J gene: TRBJ2-1; D gene: -; CDR3 DNA: TGTGCCAGCTCACCAACACAGTCGGGCGTCGATGAGCAGTTCTTC; CDR3 protein: CASSPTQSGVDEQFF
V gene: TRBV12-5; clone size: -; J gene: TRBJ2-1; D gene: TRBD1; CDR3 DNA: TGTGCTAGTGGTTTGGTACAGGGGTTCAGGGAGCAGTTCTTC; CDR3 protein: CASGLVQGFREQFF
V gene: TRBV7-9; clone size: -; J gene: TRBJ1-2; D gene: -; CDR3 DNA: TGTGCCAGCAGCTCAGGGCGGAGAGGCTACACCTTC; CDR3 protein: CASSSGRRGYTF
V gene: TRBV30; clone size: once; J gene: TRBJ2-7; D gene: -; CDR3 DNA: TGTGCCTGGAGCCCCGGGACACCTAGTCTCGAGCAGTACTTC; CDR3 protein: CAWSPGTPSLEQYF
V gene: TRBV6-6; clone size: -; J gene: TRBJ2-2; D gene: -; CDR3 DNA: TGTGCCAGCAGGAACTCGCAGGGGCCCGGGGAGCTGTTTTTT; CDR3 protein: CASRNSQGPGELFF
V gene: TRBV28; clone size: -; J gene: TRBJ2-6; D gene: TRBD1; CDR3 DNA: TGTGCCAGCAGTTTGCAGGGGGCGTTTGGGGCCAACGTCCTGACTTTC; CDR3 protein: CASSLQGAFGANVLTF
V gene: TRBV18; clone size: once; J gene: TRBJ2-1; D gene: TRBD2; CDR3 DNA: TGTGCCAGCTCACCACCCCCCTCGGCGGGAGAGCCCTACAATGAGCAGTTCTTC; CDR3 protein: CASSPPPSAGEPYNEQFF
V gene: TRBV5-5; clone size: -; J gene: TRBJ2-7; D gene: TRBD1; CDR3 DNA: TGTGCCAGCAGCTTGGGAGGTCAGGGGGCCGACTACGAGCAGTACTTC; CDR3 protein: CASSLGGQGADYEQYF
V gene: TRBV23-1; clone size: -; J gene: TRBJ2-2; D gene: -; CDR3 DNA: TGCGCCAGCAGTCAATCGGGTAGGGGTCTTACCGGGGAGCTGTTTTTT; CDR3 protein: CASSQSGRGLTGELFF
V gene: TRBV6-1; clone size: -; J gene: TRBJ2-3; D gene: -; CDR3 DNA: TGTGCCAGCAGACTTTCAACAGATACGCAGTATTTT; CDR3 protein: CASRLSTDTQYF
V gene: TRBV6-1; clone size: -; J gene: TRBJ1-4; D gene: -; CDR3 DNA: TGTGCCAGCAGTGAATCAGCGGGGGGAGGAGGTGAAAAACTGTTTTTT; CDR3 protein: CASSESAGGGGEKLFF
V gene: TRBV29-1; clone size: -; J gene: TRBJ2-2; D gene: -; CDR3 DNA: TGCAGCGTGAACCCAGGGAGGAACACCGGGGAGCTGTTTTTT; CDR3 protein: CSVNPGRNTGELFF
V gene: TRBV6-1; clone size: -; J gene: TRBJ2-7; D gene: TRBD1; CDR3 DNA: TGTGCCAGCAGTCGCTCGGGACAGCAGACCTACGAGCAGTACTTC; CDR3 protein: CASSRSGQQTYEQYF
V gene: TRBV5-1; clone size: -; J gene: TRBJ2-1; D gene: TRBD2; CDR3 DNA: TGCGCCAGCAGCTTGGTTTGGCGGGGGGCCAGCGGGGACAATGAGCAGTTCTTC; CDR3 protein: CASSLVWRGASGDNEQFF
V gene: TRBV5-1; clone size: once; J gene: TRBJ1-1; D gene: -; CDR3 DNA: TGCGCCAGCAGCTTGGCGGTCGGGGGACCGACGAACACTGAAGCTTTCTTT; CDR3 protein: CASSLAVGGPTNTEAFF
V gene: TRBV19; clone size: few; J gene: TRBJ2-3; D gene: TRBD2; CDR3 DNA: TGTGCCAGTAGTTCTCTTCTAGCGGGGCTCACAGATACGCAGTATTTT; CDR3 protein: CASSSLLAGLTDTQYF
V gene: TRBV27; clone size: once; J gene: TRBJ2-1; D gene: TRBD2; CDR3 DNA: TGTGCCAGCAGTTTACGGGCTAGCGGGGGGGTTTCTAACTACAATGAGCAGTTCTTC; CDR3 protein: CASSLRASGGVSNYNEQFF
V gene: TRBV5-4; clone size: -; J gene: TRBJ1-3; D gene: TRBD1; CDR3 DNA: TGTGCCAGCAGCTTGGGGGGGACAGGGGCTGGAAACACCATATATTTT; CDR3 protein: CASSLGGTGAGNTIYF
V gene: TRBV19; clone size: -; J gene: TRBJ2-5; D gene: -; CDR3 DNA: TGTGCCAGTAGTGGGTCCTTGGCGCAAGAGACCCAGTACTTC; CDR3 protein: CASSGSLAQETQYF
V gene: TRBV2; clone size: -; J gene: TRBJ1-2; D gene: -; CDR3 DNA: TGTGCCAGCAGTGAAGCACTGCTAAACTATGGCTACACCTTC; CDR3 protein: CASSEALLNYGYTF
V gene: TRBV9; clone size: -; J gene: TRBJ2-3; D gene: -; CDR3 DNA: TGTGCCAGCAGCGTAGTCGGGATTTCAGATACGCAGTATTTT; CDR3 protein: CASSVVGISDTQYF
V gene: TRBV7-7; clone size: -; J gene: TRBJ2-5; D gene: TRBD1; CDR3 DNA: TGTGCCAGCAGCGCCGGGACAGGGGAGGGGGAGACCCAGTACTTC; CDR3 protein: CASSAGTGEGETQYF
V gene: TRBV29-1; clone size: -; J gene: TRBJ2-5; D gene: -; CDR3 DNA: TGCAGCGTTGTAGGGGGGGCTGAGACCCAGTACTTC; CDR3 protein: CSVVGGAETQYF
V gene: TRBV11-1; clone size: -; J gene: TRBJ1-1; D gene: -; CDR3 DNA: TGTGCCAGCAGCCTTCAGCAAAACACTGAAGCTTTCTTT; CDR3 protein: CASSLQQNTEAFF
V gene: TRBV27; clone size: -; J gene: TRBJ2-1; D gene: TRBD1; CDR3 DNA: TGTGCCAGCAGTTCCCGGGACAGGGGTCTCTACAATGAGCAGTTCTTC; CDR3 protein: CASSSRDRGLYNEQFF
V gene: TRBV2; clone size: -; J gene: TRBJ1-3; D gene: -; CDR3 DNA: TGTGCCAGCAGTGAAGCTCTGTGGAGCTCTGGAAACACCATATATTTT; CDR3 protein: CASSEALWSSGNTIYF
V gene: TRBV20-1; clone size: -; J gene: TRBJ1-2; D gene: -; CDR3 DNA: TGCAGTGCTAGAGATATCAATGGCTACACCTTC; CDR3 protein: CSARDINGYTF
V gene: TRBV7-3; clone size: -; J gene: TRBJ2-2; D gene: TRBD2; CDR3 DNA: TGTGCCAGCAGCATAACAGCGGGGTTGGACACCGGGGAGCTGTTTTTT; CDR3 protein: CASSITAGLDTGELFF
V gene: TRBV28; clone size: -; J gene: TRBJ2-1; D gene: TRBD2; CDR3 DNA: TGTGCCAGCAGTTTAACAACAGGGTTCAGCGGGAGGAGCTCCTACAATGAGCAGTTCTTC; CDR3 protein: CASSLTTGFSGRSSYNEQFF
V gene: TRBV5-1; clone size: -; J gene: TRBJ2-1; D gene: -; CDR3 DNA: TGCGCCAGCAGCTTTACAAGCTCCTACAATGAGCAGTTCTTC; CDR3 protein: CASSFTSSYNEQFF